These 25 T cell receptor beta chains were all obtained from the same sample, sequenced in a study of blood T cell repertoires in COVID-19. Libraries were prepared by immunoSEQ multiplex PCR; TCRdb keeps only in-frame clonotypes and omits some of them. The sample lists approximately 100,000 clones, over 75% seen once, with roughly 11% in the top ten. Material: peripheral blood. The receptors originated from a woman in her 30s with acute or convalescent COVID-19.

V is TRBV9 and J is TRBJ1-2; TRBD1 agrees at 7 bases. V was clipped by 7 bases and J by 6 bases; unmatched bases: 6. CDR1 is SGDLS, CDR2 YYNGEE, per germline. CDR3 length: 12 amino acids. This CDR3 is CASATTGNGYTF. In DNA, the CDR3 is TGTGCCAGCGCCACGACAGGGAATGGCTACACCTTC.

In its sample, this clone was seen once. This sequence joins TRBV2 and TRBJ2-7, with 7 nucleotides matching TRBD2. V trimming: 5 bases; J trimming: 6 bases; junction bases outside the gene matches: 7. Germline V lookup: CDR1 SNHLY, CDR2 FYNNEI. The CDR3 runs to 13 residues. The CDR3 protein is CASSFTSVGEQYF. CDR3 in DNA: TGTGCCAGCAGTTTCACTAGCGTTGGCGAGCAGTACTTC.

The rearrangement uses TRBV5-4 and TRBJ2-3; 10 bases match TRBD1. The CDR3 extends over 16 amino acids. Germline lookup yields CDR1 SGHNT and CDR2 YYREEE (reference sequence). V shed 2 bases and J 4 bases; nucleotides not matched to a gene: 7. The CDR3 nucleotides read TGTGCCAGCAGCTTATGGCCGGGACAGGGGTCAGATACGCAGTATTTT. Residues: CASSLWPGQGSDTQYF.

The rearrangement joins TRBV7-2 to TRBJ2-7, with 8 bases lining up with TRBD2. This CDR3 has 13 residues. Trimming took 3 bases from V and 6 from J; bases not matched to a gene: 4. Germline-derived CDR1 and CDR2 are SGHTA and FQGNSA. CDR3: CASSFRLAGEQYF. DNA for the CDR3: TGTGCCAGCAGCTTCCGGCTAGCGGGCGAGCAGTACTTC.

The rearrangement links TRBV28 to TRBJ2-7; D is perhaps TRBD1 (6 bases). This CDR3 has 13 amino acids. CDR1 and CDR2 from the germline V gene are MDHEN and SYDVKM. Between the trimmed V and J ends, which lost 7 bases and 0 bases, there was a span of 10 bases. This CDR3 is CASTGAISYEQYF. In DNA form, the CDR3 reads TGTGCCAGCACAGGGGCCATCTCCTACGAGCAGTACTTC.

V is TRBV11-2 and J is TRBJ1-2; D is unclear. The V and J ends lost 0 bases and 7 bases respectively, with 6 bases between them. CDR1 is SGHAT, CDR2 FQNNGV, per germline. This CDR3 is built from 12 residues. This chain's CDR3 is CASSLDNSGYTF. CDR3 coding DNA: TGTGCCAGCAGCTTAGACAATAGTGGCTACACCTTC.

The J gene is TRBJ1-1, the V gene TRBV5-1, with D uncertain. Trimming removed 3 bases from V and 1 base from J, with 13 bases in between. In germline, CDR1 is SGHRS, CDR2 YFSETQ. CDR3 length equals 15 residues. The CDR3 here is CASSWGGSQNTEAFF. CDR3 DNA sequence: TGCGCCAGCAGCTGGGGAGGATCCCAGAACACTGAAGCTTTCTTT.

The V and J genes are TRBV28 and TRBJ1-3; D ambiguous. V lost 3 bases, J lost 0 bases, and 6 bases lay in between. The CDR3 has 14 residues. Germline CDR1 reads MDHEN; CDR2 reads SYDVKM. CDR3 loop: CASSFTSSGNTIYF. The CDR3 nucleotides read TGTGCCAGCAGTTTTACAAGCTCTGGAAACACCATATATTTT.

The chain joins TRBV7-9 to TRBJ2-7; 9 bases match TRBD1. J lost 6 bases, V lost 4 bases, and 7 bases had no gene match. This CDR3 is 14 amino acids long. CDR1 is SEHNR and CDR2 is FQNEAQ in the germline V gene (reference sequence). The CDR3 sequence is CASSSGGTGREQYF. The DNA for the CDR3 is TGTGCCAGCAGCTCCGGAGGGACAGGGCGCGAGCAGTACTTC.

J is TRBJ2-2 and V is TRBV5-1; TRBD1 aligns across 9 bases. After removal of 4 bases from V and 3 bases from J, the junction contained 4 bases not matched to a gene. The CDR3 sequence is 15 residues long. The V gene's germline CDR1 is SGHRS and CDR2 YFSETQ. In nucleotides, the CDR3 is TGCGCCAGCAGCCCTTGGACAGGGGACACCGGGGAGCTGTTTTTT. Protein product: CASSPWTGDTGELFF.

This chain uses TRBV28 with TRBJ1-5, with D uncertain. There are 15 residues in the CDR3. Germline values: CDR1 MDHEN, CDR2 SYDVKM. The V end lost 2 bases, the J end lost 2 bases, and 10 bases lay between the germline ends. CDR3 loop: CASSLRVGGNQPQHF. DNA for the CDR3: TGTGCCAGCAGTTTACGAGTGGGCGGCAATCAGCCCCAGCATTTT.

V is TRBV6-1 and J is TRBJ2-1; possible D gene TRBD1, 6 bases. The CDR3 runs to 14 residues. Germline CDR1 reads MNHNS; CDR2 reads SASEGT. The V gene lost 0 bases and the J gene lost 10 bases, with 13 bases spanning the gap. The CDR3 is CASSEAGTLGEQFF. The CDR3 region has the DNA TGTGCCAGCAGTGAAGCGGGGACACTTGGGGAGCAGTTCTTC.

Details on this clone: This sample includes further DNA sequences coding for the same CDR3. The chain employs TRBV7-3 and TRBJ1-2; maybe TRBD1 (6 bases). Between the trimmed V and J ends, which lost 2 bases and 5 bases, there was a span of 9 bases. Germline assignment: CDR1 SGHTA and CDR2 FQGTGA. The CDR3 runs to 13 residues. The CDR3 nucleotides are TGTGCCAGCAGCTTAGGTCAGGGGTATGGCTACACCTTC. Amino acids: CASSLGQGYGYTF.

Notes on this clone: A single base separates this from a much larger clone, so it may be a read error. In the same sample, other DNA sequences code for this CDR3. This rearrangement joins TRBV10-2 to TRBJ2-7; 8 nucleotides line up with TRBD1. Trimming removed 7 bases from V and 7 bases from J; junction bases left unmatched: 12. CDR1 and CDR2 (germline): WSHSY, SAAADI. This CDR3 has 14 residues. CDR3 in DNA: TGCGCCAGCACCTTGACAGGGGCGAGCTATGAGCAGTACTTC. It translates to CASTLTGASYEQYF.

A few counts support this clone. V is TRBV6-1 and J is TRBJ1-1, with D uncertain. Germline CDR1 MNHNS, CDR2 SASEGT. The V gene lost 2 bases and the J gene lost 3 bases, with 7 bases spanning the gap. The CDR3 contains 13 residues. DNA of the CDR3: TGTGCCAGCAGTGAATCCGGGGACACTGAAGCTTTCTTT. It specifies CASSESGDTEAFF.

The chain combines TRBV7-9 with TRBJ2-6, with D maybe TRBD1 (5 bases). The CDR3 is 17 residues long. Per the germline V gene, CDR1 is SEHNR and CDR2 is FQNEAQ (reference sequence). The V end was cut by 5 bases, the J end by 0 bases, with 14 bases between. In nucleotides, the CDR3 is TGTGCCAGCAGCCCCGGACAAAAAGCCTCTGGGGCCAACGTCCTGACTTTC. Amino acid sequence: CASSPGQKASGANVLTF. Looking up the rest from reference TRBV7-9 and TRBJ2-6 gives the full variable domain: DTGVSQNPRHKITKRGQNVTFRCDPISEHNRLYWYRQTLGQGPEFLTYFQNEAQLEKSRLLSDRFSAERPKGSFSTLEIQRTEQGDSAMYLCASSPGQKASGANVLTFGAGSRLTVL.

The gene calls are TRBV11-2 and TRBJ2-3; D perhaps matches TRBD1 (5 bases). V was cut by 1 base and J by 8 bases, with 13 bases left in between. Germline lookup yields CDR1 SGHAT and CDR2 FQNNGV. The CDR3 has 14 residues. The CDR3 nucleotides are TGTGCCAGCAGCTTAGTTCTGGGGCACGCTACGCAGTATTTT. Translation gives CASSLVLGHATQYF. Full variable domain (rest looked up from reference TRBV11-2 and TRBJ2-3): EAGVAQSPRYKIIEKRQSVAFWCNPISGHATLYWYQQILGQGPKLLIQFQNNGVVDDSQLPKDRFSAERLKGVDSTLKIQPAKLEDSAVYLCASSLVLGHATQYFGPGTRLTVL.

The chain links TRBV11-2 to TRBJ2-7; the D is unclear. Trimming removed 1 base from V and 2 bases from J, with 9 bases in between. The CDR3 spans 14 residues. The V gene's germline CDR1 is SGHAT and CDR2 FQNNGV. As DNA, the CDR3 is TGTGCCAGCAGCTTAGGTCGGTCGGCCTACGAGCAGTACTTC. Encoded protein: CASSLGRSAYEQYF. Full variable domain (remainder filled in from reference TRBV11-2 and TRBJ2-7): EAGVAQSPRYKIIEKRQSVAFWCNPISGHATLYWYQQILGQGPKLLIQFQNNGVVDDSQLPKDRFSAERLKGVDSTLKIQPAKLEDSAVYLCASSLGRSAYEQYFGPGTRLTVT.

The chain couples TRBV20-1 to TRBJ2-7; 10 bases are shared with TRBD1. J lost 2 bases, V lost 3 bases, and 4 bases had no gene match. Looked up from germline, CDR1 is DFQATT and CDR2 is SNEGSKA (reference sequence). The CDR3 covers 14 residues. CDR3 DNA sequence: TGCAGTGCTAGTGGAGGACAGGGGGCCTACGAGCAGTACTTC. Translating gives CSASGGQGAYEQYF.

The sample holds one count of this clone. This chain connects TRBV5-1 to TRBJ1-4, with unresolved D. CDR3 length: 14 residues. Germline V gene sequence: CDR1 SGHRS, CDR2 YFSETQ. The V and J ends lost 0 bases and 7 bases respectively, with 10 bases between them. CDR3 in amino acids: CASSLERTGEKLFF. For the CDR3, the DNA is TGCGCCAGCAGCTTGGAACGAACGGGTGAAAAACTGTTTTTT. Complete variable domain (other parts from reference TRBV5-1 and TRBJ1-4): KAGVTQTPRYLIKTRGQQVTLSCSPISGHRSVSWYQQTPGQGLQFLFEYFSETQRNKGNFPGRFSGRQFSNSRSEMNVSTLELGDSALYLCASSLERTGEKLFFGSGTQLSVL.

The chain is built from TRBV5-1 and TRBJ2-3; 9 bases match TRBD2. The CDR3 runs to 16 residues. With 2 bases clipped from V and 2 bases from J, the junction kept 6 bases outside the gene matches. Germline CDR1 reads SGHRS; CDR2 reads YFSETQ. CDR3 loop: CASSFKAGGLTDTQYF. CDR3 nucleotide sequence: TGCGCCAGCAGCTTTAAAGCGGGGGGTCTCACAGATACGCAGTATTTT.

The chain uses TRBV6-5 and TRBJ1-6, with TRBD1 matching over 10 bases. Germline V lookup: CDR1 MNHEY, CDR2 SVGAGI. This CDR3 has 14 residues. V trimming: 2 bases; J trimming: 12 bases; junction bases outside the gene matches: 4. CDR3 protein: CASSYDRGRLPLHF. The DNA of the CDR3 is TGTGCCAGCAGTTACGACAGGGGGCGGCTACCCCTCCACTTT.

For the CDR3, the DNA is TGTGCCAGCAGTTTAAGTCAGTCTTTTGCCAAAAACATTCAGTACTTC. Translated: CASSLSQSFAKNIQYF. The V and J genes are TRBV28 and TRBJ2-4; D unresolved. The CDR3 is made up of 16 amino acids. Trimming pared 2 bases from V and 1 base from J, leaving 12 bases between. CDR1 and CDR2 (germline): MDHEN, SYDVKM.

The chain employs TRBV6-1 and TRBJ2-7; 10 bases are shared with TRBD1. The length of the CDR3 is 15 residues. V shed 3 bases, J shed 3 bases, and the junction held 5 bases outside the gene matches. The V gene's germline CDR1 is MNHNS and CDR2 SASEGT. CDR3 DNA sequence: TGTGCCAGCAGTGAGAGACAGGGGGCTATCTACGAGCAGTACTTC. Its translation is CASSERQGAIYEQYF.

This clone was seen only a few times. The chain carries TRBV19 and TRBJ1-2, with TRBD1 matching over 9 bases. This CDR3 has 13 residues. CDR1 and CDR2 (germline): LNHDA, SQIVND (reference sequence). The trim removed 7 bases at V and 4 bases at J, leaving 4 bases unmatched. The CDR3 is CASTAQGAYGYTF. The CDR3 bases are TGTGCCAGTACCGCACAGGGGGCCTATGGCTACACCTTC.